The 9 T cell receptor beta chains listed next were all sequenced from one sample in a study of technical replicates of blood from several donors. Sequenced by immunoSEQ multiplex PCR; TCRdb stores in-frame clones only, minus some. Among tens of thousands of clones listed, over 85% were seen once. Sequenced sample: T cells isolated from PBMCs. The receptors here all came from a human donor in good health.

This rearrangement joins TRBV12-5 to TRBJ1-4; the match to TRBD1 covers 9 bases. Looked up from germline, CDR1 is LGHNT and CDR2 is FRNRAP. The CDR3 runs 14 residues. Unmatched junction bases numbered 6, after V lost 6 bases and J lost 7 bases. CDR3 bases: TGTGCTAGTGGCCCCGACAGGGGGGCTGAAAAACTGTTTTTT. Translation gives CASGPDRGAEKLFF. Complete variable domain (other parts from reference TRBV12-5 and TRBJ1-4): DARVTQTPRHKVTEMGQEVTMRCQPILGHNTVFWYRQTMMQGLELLAYFRNRAPLDDSGMPKDRFSAEMPDATLATLKIQPSEPRDSAVYFCASGPDRGAEKLFFGSGTQLSVL.

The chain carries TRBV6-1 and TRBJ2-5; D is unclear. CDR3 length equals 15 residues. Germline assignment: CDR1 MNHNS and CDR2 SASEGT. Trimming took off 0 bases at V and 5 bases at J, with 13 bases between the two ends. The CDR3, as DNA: TGTGCCAGCAGTGAAGCGTTGGCAGAATGGGAGACCCAGTACTTC. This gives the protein CASSEALAEWETQYF.

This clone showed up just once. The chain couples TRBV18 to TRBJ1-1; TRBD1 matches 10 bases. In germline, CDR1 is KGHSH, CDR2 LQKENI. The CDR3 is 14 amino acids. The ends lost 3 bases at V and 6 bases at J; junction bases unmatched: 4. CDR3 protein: CASSPDGTGAEAFF. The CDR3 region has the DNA TGTGCCAGCTCACCGGACGGGACAGGGGCTGAAGCTTTCTTT.

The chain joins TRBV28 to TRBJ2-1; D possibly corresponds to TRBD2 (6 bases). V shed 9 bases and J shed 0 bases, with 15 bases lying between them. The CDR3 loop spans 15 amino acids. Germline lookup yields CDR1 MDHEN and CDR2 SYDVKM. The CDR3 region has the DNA TGTGCCAGTATAGCCGGGAGTAGCTCCTACAATGAGCAGTTCTTC. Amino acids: CASIAGSSSYNEQFF.

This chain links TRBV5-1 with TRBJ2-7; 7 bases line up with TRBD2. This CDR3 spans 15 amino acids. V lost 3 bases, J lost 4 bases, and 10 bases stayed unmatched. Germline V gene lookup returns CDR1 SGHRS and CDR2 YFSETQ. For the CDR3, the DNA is TGCGCCAGCAGCTCCCCCCTAGCTAGCGGATACGAGCAGTACTTC. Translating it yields CASSSPLASGYEQYF.

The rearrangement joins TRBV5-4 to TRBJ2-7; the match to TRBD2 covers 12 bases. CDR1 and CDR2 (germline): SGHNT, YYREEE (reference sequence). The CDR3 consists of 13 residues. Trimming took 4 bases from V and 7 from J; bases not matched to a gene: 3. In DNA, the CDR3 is TGTGCCAGCAGCCCTGGACTAGCGGGAGAGCAGTACTTC. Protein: CASSPGLAGEQYF.

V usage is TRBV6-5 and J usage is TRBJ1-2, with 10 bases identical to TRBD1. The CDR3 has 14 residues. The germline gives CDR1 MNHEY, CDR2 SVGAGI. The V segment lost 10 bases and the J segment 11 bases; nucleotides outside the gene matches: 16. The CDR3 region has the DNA TGTGCCACCCGGGACAGGGGATTTAATTGGGGGTACACCTTC. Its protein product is CATRDRGFNWGYTF.

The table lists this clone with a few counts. The CDR3 region is CAWRTAGGPREFF. CDR3 in DNA: TGTGCCTGGAGGACAGCGGGAGGGCCTCGGGAGTTCTTC. The V and J genes are TRBV30 and TRBJ2-1; TRBD2 aligns across 10 bases. V shed 3 bases and J 14 bases; nucleotides not matched to a gene: 10. Germline CDR1 GTSNPN, CDR2 SVGIG (reference sequence). The CDR3 is 13 residues long.

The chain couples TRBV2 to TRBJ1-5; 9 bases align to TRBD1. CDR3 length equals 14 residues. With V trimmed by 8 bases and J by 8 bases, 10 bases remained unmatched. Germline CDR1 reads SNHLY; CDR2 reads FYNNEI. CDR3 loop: CASGGDREREPQHF. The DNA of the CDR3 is TGTGCCAGCGGCGGGGACAGGGAAAGGGAGCCCCAGCATTTT.